This paragraph reports one T cell receptor (beta chain). Its binding antigen is unknown. Nothing much larger sits one base from this clone, and base qualities are not available. These data originate in a study of blood T cell repertoires in COVID-19 (dated by TCRdb to about 2020). About the investigation overall: Samples covering the acute and convalescent phases of COVID-19 were provided by collaborators in the United States, Italy and Spain. Deeply sampled blood TCRbeta repertoires from subjects exposed to, actively infected with, or recovered from COVID-19 were included in the dataset. The material from the prospective study consisted of cDNA or gDNA derived from T cells, B-cell-depleted T cells, or PBMCs. Samples came from the ongoing ImmuneRACE study (first 160 participants) plus 1,254 subjects from 6 global collaborators. A freely available public database, intended as a resource for researchers studying the immune response to SARS-CoV-2, is where the repertoires were released. HLA class I and class II types, where available, came from metadata supplied by the sample provider rather than from assay-based typing. A de-identified subject ID, COVID-19 status, age in years and sex were almost always included in the sample metadata.

The collaborating institutions used their own protocols to collect whole blood in K2EDTA tubes. Collaborator samples were shipped for TCRbeta analysis as frozen whole blood, isolated PBMCs, or DNA extracted from either sample type. In the germline V gene, CDR1 corresponds to MDHEN and CDR2 to SYDVKM. Including cysteine and phenylalanine, the CDR3 has 17 amino acids. Only the CDR3 part of the read is kept: 51 bases, read in frame from the first base. The V end gives up 3 bases and the J end 0 bases, leaving 7 bases in the junction not matched to a gene. Overall study results and their limits: How much clinical and demographic metadata was included differed by source and by participant, and the metadata was provided uncurated.

TCRbeta CDR3 regions were amplified from genomic DNA by means of the immunoSEQ Assay, a bias-controlled multiplex PCR. For the original study's pipeline: Nucleated cell counts per sample were estimated from amplification of reference gene primers within the assay. Sequence reads were collapsed and filtered to measure the absolute abundance of every unique TCRbeta CDR3 rearrangement. Productive Simpson clonality was computed per sample as the square root of Simpson's diversity index over productive rearrangements. The table comes from immuneACCESS by way of TCRdb, which keeps in-frame sequences with V and J called. Part of the clones is missing from these tables; in studies checked, under half for an unresolved V gene and the rest for unknown reasons. Clonal size and the V and J genes are those of that table, whereas D and trimming came from the DNA. The table for this sample lists around 35,000 clones; 90% of them were counted only once. 9.5% to 15% of the sample comes from the top ten.

Here the chain combines TRBV28 and TRBJ2-1, and 8 junctional nucleotides match TRBD1. The TCR originated in a human donor in a cohort sampled during active COVID-19. The specimen sequenced was peripheral blood. The DNA sequence is TGTGCCAGCAGTTTCCCCAGGACAGGGAGCTCCTACAATGAGCAGTTCTTC. This gives the protein CASSFPRTGSSYNEQFF.